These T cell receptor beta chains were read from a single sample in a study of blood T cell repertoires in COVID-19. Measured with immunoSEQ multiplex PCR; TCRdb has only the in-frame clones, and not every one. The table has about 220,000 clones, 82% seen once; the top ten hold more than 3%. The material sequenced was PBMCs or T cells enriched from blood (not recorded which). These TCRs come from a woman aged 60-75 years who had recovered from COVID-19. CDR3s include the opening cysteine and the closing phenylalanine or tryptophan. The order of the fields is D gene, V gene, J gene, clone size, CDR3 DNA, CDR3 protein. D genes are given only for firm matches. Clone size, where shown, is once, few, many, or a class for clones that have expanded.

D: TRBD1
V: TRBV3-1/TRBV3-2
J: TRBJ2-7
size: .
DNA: TGTGCCAGCAGCCCAGGGACAGGCGGGGCCTACGAGCAGTACTTC
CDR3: CASSPGTGGAYEQYF

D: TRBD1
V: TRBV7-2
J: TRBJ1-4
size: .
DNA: TGTGCCAGCAGCTCCAGAGGGGGACAGGGTGAAAAACTGTTTTTT
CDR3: CASSSRGGQGEKLFF

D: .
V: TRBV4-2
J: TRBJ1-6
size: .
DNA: TGTGCCAGCAGCCAAGATGCGGGACGACCTAATTCACCCCTCCACTTT
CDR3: CASSQDAGRPNSPLHF

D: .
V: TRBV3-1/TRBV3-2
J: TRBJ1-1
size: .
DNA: TGTGCCAGCAGCCAAAAAGGGGCCAGGGGTGAAGCTTTCTTT
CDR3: CASSQKGARGEAFF

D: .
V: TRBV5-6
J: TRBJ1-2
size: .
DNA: TGTGCCAGCAGCTTTACCGGGACTTCGTTTGGCTACACCTTC
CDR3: CASSFTGTSFGYTF

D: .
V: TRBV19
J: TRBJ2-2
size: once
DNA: TGTGCCAGTAGCGCCCGGGAGCTCACCGGGGAGCTGTTTTTT
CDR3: CASSARELTGELFF

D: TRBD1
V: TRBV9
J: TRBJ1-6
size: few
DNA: TGTGCCAGCAGCGTAGCCACAGGGGCCGATAATTCACCCCTCCACTTT
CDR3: CASSVATGADNSPLHF

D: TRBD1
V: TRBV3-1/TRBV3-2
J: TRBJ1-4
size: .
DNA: TGTGCCAGCAGCCAAGATGGTGGGACAGGGTTTTTCGCTACTAATGAAAAACTGTTTTTT
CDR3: CASSQDGGTGFFATNEKLFF

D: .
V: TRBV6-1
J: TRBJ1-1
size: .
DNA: TGTGCCAGCAGCCGAGGGATAACGAACACTGAAGCTTTCTTT
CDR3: CASSRGITNTEAFF

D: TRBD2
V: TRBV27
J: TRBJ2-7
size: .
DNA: TGTGCCAGCAGCTGGACTAGCGCCCTCAACGAGCAGTACTTC
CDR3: CASSWTSALNEQYF

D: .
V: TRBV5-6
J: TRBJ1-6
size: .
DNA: TGTGCCAGCAGCTTGGGAGAGCGGGGTCTCGGGTCACCCCTCCACTTT
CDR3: CASSLGERGLGSPLHF

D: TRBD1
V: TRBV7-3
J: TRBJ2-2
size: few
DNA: TGTGCCAGCAGCTCCCAGGGGGCGAGGACCGGGGAGCTGTTTTTT
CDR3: CASSSQGARTGELFF

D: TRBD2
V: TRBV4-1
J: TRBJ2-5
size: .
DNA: TGCGCCAGCAGCCAAGAAGACTTAGGACTAGCATTGGAGACCCAGTACTTC
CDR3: CASSQEDLGLALETQYF

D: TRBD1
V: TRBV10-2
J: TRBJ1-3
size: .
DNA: TGCGCCAGCAGTGACAACAGGGGGCCGGGAAACACCATATATTTT
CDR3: CASSDNRGPGNTIYF

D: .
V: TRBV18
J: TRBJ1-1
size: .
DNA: TGTGCCAGCTCACCACCACAGGGTCGGTCGGGCACTGAAGCTTTCTTT
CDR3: CASSPPQGRSGTEAFF

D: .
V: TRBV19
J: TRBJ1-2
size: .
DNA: TGTGCCAGTAGAGACCAGGGGTATGGCTACACCTTC
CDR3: CASRDQGYGYTF

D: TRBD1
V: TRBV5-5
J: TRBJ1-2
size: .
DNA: TGTGCCAGCAGCTTCCTGGGGACAGCAGAATATGGCTACACCTTC
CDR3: CASSFLGTAEYGYTF

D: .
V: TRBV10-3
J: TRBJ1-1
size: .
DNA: TGTGCCATCAGTGAAGGTACTAGGAACACTGAAGCTTTCTTT
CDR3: CAISEGTRNTEAFF

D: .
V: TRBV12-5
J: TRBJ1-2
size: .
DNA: TGTGCTACCCCGGGCGTAGGTACAGGGAGTGGCTACACCTTC
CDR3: CATPGVGTGSGYTF

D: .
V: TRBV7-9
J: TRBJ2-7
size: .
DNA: TGTGCCAGCACGGAAGTTGTAGACTCCTACGAGCAGTACTTC
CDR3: CASTEVVDSYEQYF

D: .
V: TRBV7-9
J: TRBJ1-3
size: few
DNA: TGTGCCAGCAGCTTAGCAGGTTGGGAGTCTGGAAACACCATATATTTT
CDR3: CASSLAGWESGNTIYF

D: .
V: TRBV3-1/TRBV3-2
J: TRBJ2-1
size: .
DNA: TGTGCCAGCAGCCCCCAACTAGCAAACCCCGACAATGAGCAGTTCTTC
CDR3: CASSPQLANPDNEQFF

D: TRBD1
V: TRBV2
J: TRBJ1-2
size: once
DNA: TGTGCCAGCACCCAGAAAGGGGGCGGAGGCTATGGCTACACCTTC
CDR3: CASTQKGGGGYGYTF

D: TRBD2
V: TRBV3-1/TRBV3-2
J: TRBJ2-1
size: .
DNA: TGTGCCAGCAGCTTTCGAACTAGCGGGAGGGCTGGAGAGCAGTTCTTC
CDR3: CASSFRTSGRAGEQFF

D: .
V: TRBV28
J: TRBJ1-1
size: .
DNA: TGTGCCAGCAGCCTCGGCAGGGCGGATACTGAAGCTTTCTTT
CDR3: CASSLGRADTEAFF

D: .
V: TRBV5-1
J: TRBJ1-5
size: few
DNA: TGCGCCAGCAGCTTGGGGACAGATGTTGGTCAGCCCCAGCATTTT
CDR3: CASSLGTDVGQPQHF

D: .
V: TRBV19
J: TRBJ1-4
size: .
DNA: TGTGCCAGTAGTATTCGAAGACAGACGGTTGGTGAAAAACTGTTTTTT
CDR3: CASSIRRQTVGEKLFF

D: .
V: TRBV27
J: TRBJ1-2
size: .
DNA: TGTGCCAGCAGTTTATCGTTTGGGGCGATCGATGGCTACACCTTC
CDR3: CASSLSFGAIDGYTF

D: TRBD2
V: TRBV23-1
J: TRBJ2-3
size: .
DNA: TGCGCCCCGTGGGGCTGCCGACTAGCGGGTTACAGCACAGATACGCAGTATTTT
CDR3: CAPWGCRLAGYSTDTQYF

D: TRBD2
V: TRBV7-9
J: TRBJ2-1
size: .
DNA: TGTGCCAGCAGCTTTACTAGCGGGAGCTCTGCTGAGCAGTTCTTC
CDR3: CASSFTSGSSAEQFF